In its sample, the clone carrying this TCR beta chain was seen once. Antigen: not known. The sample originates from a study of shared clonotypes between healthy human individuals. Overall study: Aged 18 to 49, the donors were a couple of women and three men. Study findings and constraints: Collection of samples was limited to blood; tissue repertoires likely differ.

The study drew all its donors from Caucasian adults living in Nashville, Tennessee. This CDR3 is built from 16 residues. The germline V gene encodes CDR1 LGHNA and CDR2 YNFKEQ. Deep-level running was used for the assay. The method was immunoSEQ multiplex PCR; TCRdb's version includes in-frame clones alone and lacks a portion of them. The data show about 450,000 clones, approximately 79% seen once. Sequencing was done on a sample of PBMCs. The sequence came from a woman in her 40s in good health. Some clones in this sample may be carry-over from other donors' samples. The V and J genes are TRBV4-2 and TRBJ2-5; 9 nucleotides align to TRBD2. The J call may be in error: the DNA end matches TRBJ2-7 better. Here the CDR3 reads CASSQDYSGSPYEQYF. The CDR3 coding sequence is TGTGCCAGCAGCCAAGATTATAGCGGGAGTCCCTACGAGCAGTACTTC.